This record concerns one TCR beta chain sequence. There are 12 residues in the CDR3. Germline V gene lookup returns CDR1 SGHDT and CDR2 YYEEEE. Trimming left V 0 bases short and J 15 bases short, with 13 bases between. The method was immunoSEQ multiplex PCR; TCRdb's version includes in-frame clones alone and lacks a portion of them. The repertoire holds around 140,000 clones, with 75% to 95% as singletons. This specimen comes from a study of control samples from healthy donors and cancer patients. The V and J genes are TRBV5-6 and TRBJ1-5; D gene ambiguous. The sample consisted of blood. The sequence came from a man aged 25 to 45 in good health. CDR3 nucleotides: TGTGCCAGCAGCTTGGGGACCGGGAGTCCGCATTTT. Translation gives CASSLGTGSPHF.